This paragraph reports one T cell receptor (beta chain). Libraries were prepared by immunoSEQ multiplex PCR; TCRdb keeps only in-frame clonotypes and omits some of them. The sample holds 30,000 to 40,000 clones, approximately 93% seen once. This entry is derived from a study of control samples from healthy donors and cancer patients. The CDR3 covers 13 residues. CDR1 is KGHDR, CDR2 SFDVKD, per germline. V lost 5 bases and J lost 2, with 8 bases in between. V and J are TRBV24-1 and TRBJ2-5; D gene ambiguous. The sequence came from a man aged 35 to 55 with colorectal cancer. Material: PBMCs. The CDR3 DNA reads TGTGCCACCAGTGTGGCAGGACAAGAGACCCAGTACTTC. It specifies CATSVAGQETQYF.